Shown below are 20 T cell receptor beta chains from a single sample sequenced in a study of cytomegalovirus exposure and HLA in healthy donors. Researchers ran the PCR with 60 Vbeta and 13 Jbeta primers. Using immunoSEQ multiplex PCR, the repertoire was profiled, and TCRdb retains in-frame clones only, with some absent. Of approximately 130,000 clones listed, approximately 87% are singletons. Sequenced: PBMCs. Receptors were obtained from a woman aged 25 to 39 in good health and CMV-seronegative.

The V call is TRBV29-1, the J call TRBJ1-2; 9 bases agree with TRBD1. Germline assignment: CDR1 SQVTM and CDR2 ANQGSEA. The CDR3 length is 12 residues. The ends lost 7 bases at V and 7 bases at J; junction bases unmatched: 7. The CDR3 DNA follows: TGCAGCGGGGGGGACAGGGTCCTTGGCTACACCTTC. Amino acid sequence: CSGGDRVLGYTF.

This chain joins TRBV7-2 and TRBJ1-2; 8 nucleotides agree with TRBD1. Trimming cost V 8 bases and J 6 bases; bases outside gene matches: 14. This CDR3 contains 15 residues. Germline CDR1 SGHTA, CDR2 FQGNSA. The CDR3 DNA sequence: TGTGCCAGCCGTAGTACAGGGGGATGGTTGGATGGCTACACCTTC. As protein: CASRSTGGWLDGYTF.

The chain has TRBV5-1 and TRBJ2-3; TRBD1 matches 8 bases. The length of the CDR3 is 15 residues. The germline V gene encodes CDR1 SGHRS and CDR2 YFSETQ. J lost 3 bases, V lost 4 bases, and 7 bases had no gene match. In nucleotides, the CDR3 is TGCGCCAGCAGCCCCTGGACAGGGAATACAGATACGCAGTATTTT. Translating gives CASSPWTGNTDTQYF.

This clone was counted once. The CDR3: CASRANRVRGTEAFF. CDR3 DNA sequence: TGTGCCAGCAGGGCAAACAGGGTAAGGGGCACTGAAGCTTTCTTT. The chain combines TRBV7-9 with TRBJ1-1; possibly TRBD1 for D (6 bases). This CDR3 region has 15 residues. Between the trimmed V and J ends, which lost 6 bases and 4 bases, there was a span of 18 bases. In germline, CDR1 is SEHNR, CDR2 FQNEAQ (reference sequence).

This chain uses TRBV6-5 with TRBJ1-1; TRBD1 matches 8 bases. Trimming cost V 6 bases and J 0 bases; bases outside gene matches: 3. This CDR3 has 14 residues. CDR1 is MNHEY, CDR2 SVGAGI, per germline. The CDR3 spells CASSSGGMNTEAFF. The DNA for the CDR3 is TGTGCCAGCAGCTCAGGGGGCATGAACACTGAAGCTTTCTTT.

The CDR3 spells CSAEGYGETQYF. The DNA of the CDR3 is TGCAGCGCCGAGGGTTACGGGGAGACCCAGTACTTC. The chain links TRBV29-1 to TRBJ2-5; a weak D match, TRBD2 (5 bases). Germline assignment: CDR1 SQVTM and CDR2 ANQGSEA. V was clipped by 7 bases and J by 5 bases, with 14 bases between them. This CDR3 region has 12 residues. The full variable domain, its missing parts supplied by reference TRBV29-1 and TRBJ2-5, is SAVISQKPSRDICQRGTSLTIQCQVDSQVTMMFWYRQQPGQSLTLIATANQGSEATYESGFVIDKFPISRPNLTFSTLTVSNMSPEDSSIYLCSAEGYGETQYFGPGTRLLVL.

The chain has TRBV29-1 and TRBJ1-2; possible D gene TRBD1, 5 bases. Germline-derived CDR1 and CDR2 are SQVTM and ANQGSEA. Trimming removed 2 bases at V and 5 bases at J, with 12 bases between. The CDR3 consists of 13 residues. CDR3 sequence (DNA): TGCAGCGTTGAATCCAGGGCGGGATATGGCTACACCTTC. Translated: CSVESRAGYGYTF.

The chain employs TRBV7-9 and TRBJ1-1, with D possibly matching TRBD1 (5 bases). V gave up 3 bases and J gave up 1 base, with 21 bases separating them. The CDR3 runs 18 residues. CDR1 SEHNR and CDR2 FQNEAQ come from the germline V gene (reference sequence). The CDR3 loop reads CASSFLSVAGRTNTEAFF. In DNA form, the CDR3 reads TGTGCCAGCAGCTTCCTCTCGGTTGCGGGACGGACGAACACTGAAGCTTTCTTT. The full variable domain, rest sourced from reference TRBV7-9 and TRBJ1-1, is DTGVSQNPRHKITKRGQNVTFRCDPISEHNRLYWYRQTLGQGPEFLTYFQNEAQLEKSRLLSDRFSAERPKGSFSTLEIQRTEQGDSAMYLCASSFLSVAGRTNTEAFFGQGTRLTVV.

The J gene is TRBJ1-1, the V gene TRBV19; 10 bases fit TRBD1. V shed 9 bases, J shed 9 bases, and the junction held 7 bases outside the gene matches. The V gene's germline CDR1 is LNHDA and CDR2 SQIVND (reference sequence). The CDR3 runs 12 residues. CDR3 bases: TGTGCCAGCCTAACGGACAGGGGGAAAGCTTTCTTT. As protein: CASLTDRGKAFF.

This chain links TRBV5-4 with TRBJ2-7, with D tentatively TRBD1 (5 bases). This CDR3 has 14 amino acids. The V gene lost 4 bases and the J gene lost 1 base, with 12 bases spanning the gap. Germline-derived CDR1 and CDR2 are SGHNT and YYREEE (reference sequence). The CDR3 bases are TGTGCCAGCAGCCCAGGGTTTACGTCCTACGAGCAGTACTTC. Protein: CASSPGFTSYEQYF.

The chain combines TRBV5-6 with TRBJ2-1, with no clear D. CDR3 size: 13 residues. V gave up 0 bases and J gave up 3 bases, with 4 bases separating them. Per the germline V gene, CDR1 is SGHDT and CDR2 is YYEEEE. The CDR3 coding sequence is TGTGCCAGCAGCTTGGACGGCTACAATGAGCAGTTCTTC. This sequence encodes CASSLDGYNEQFF.

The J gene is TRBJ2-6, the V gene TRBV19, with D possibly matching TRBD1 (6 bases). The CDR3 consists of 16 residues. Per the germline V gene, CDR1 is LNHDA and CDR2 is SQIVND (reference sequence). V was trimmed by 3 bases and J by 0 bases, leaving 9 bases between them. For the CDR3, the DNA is TGTGCCAGTAGTATTGACAGGCTCTCTGGGGCCAACGTCCTGACTTTC. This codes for CASSIDRLSGANVLTF.

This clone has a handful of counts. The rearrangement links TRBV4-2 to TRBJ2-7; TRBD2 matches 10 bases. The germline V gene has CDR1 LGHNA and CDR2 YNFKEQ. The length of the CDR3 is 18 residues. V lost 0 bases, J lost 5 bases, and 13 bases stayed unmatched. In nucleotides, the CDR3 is TGTGCCAGCAGCCAAGAGGTATTGGCTAGCGGGAGACAAAACGAGCAGTACTTC. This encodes CASSQEVLASGRQNEQYF.

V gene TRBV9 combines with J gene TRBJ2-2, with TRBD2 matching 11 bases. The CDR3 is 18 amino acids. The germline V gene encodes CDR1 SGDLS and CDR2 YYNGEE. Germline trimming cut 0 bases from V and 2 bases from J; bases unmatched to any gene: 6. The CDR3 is CASSVGLAGGLNTGELFF. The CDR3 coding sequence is TGTGCCAGCAGCGTAGGGCTAGCGGGAGGTTTAAACACCGGGGAGCTGTTTTTT.

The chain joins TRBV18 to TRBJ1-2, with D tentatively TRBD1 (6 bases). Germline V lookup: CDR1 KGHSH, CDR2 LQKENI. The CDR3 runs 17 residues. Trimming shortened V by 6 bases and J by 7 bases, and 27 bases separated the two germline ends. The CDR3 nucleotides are TGTGCCAGCTCCCCCCAAGATTCGGGGGCGGGAGTCGTTGGCTACACCTTC. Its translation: CASSPQDSGAGVVGYTF.

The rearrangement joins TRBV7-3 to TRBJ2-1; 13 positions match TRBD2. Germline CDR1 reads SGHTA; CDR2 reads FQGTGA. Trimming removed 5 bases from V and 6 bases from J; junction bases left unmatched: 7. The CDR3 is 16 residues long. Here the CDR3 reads CASSPRTSGRFNEQFF. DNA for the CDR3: TGTGCCAGCAGCCCCCGGACTAGCGGGAGATTCAATGAGCAGTTCTTC.

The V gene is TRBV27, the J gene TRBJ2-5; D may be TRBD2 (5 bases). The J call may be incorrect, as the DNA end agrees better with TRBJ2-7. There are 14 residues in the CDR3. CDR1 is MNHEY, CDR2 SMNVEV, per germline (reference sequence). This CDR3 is CASSLSGSGYEQYF. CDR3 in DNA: TGTGCCAGCAGTTTATCGGGGAGTGGTTACGAGCAGTACTTC.

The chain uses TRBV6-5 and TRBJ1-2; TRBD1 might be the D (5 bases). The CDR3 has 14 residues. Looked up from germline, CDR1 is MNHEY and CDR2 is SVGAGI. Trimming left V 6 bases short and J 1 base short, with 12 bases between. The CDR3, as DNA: TGTGCCAGCAGCTTAACAGGAGTTAACTATGGCTACACCTTC. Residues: CASSLTGVNYGYTF.

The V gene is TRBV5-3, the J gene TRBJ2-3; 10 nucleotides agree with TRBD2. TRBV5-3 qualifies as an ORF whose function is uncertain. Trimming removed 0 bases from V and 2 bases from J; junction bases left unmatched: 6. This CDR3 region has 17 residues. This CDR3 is CARSLAPLAGHTDTQYF. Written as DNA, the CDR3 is TGTGCCAGAAGCTTGGCCCCACTAGCGGGGCACACAGATACGCAGTATTTT.

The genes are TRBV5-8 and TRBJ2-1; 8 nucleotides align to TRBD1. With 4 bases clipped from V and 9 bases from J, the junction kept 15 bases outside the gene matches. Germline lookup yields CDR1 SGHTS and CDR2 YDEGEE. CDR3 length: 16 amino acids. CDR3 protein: CASSLGAGGLFGEQFF. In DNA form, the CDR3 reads TGTGCCAGCAGCCTGGGGGCAGGGGGCTTGTTTGGTGAGCAGTTCTTC.